These 6 T cell receptor beta chains share one sample of origin, sequenced in a study of a mutant IDH1 vaccine in newly diagnosed glioma. Data came from immunoSEQ multiplex PCR; TCRdb stores just in-frame clones and leaves some out. The table records fewer than 55,000 clones, under 90% of them present only once. Time point here: week 35, safety follow-up. One vaccine dose held 300 ug of mutant IDH1 20-mer peptide and came with topical imiquimod. No antigen has been identified for these receptors. The sequencing used PBMCs, collected from a glioma patient whose treatment included an IDH1 peptide vaccine. These receptors were taken from a woman aged 40 to 49 with glioma. Some clones in this sample may be carry-over from other donors' samples.

The chain couples TRBV6-5 to TRBJ1-3, with a weak D call TRBD1 (6 bases). V lost 8 bases and J lost 0, with 14 bases in between. The germline CDR1 and CDR2 sequences are MNHEY and SVGAGI. The CDR3 is made up of 15 amino acids. The CDR3 nucleotides read TGTGCCAGCCGAGGGGGGGGTTACTCTGGAAACACCATATATTTT. It yields the protein CASRGGGYSGNTIYF.

This clone has just a few counts. J is TRBJ2-7 and V is TRBV7-2, with D hard to call. The ends were cut back, 5 bases at V and 3 bases at J, with 5 bases in the middle. Germline-derived CDR1 and CDR2 are SGHTA and FQGNSA. The CDR3 is made up of 11 amino acids. The CDR3: CASSLVYEQYF. For the CDR3, the DNA is TGTGCCAGCAGCCTTGTCTACGAGCAGTACTTC.

The V gene is TRBV9, the J gene TRBJ2-2; possible D gene TRBD2, 6 bases. Trimming pared 4 bases from V and 7 bases from J, leaving 17 bases between. CDR1 and CDR2 (germline): SGDLS, YYNGEE. The CDR3 extends over 15 amino acids. The DNA for the CDR3 is TGTGCCAGCAGCCCGGAGGGCAGATTCAGCGGGGAGCTGTTTTTT. This translates into CASSPEGRFSGELFF.

This clone was found a few times. The chain is built from TRBV7-2 and TRBJ2-7; maybe TRBD1 (8 bases). V was cut by 4 bases and J by 3 bases, with 19 bases left in between. This CDR3 has 16 amino acids. Germline V gene lookup returns CDR1 SGHTA and CDR2 FQGNSA. CDR3 in DNA: TGTGCCAGCAGCTCAGGGGGGGACAGGTACCGCTACGAGCAGTACTTC. Residues: CASSSGGDRYRYEQYF.

This sequence joins TRBV19 and TRBJ1-5, with 9 bases matching TRBD1. Germline V gene sequence: CDR1 LNHDA, CDR2 SQIVND (reference sequence). CDR3 size: 17 residues. V shed 5 bases and J 9 bases; nucleotides not matched to a gene: 17. The DNA of the CDR3 is TGTGCCAGTAGTTATCCGGGACAGGGTCCCACACTCCGGCCCCAGCATTTT. Amino acids: CASSYPGQGPTLRPQHF.

The chain is built from TRBV28 and TRBJ2-7; 9 positions agree with TRBD2. Germline-derived CDR1 and CDR2 are MDHEN and SYDVKM. The V segment lost 6 bases and the J segment 7 bases; nucleotides outside the gene matches: 19. The CDR3 has 17 residues. CDR3 protein: CASSRPLGGRAFGEQYF. The CDR3 nucleotides are TGTGCCAGCAGCCGACCCCTGGGCGGGAGGGCCTTTGGGGAGCAGTACTTC.